The 28 T cell receptor beta chains presented below share a single source sample, sequenced in a study of OX40 agonist ivuxolimab in advanced cancers. Sequenced by immunoSEQ multiplex PCR; TCRdb stores in-frame clones only, minus some. Of 75,000 to 100,000 clones listed, approximately 80% were seen once; the top ten hold 5.5%. Material: CD4+ or CD8+ T cells sorted from blood, obtained in a trial of the OX40 agonist ivuxolimab. All receptors come from an adult with an advanced solid tumor such as melanoma, head and neck, liver or kidney cancer.

The table lists this clone with a few counts. The rearrangement joins TRBV25-1 to TRBJ2-5, with 7 bases lining up with TRBD1. The J segment lost 0 bases and the V segment lost 5 bases, leaving 6 bases of the junction unmatched. This CDR3 is 15 amino acids long. CDR1 and CDR2 (germline): MGHDK, SYGVNS. The DNA for the CDR3 is TGTGCCAGCAGTCCGGGACAGACGTACCAAGAGACCCAGTACTTC. Encoded protein: CASSPGQTYQETQYF.

This rearrangement joins TRBV7-2 to TRBJ2-2, with D perhaps TRBD1 (6 bases). Per germline, CDR1 SGHTA and CDR2 FQGNSA. The CDR3 consists of 16 residues. Trimming shortened V by 5 bases and J by 6 bases, and 19 bases separated the two germline ends. Here the CDR3 reads CASSPVSRQGPGELFF. CDR3 nucleotide sequence: TGTGCCAGCAGCCCAGTCAGTAGGCAGGGGCCCGGGGAGCTGTTTTTT.

The V gene is TRBV7-9, the J gene TRBJ2-5; tentative D call: TRBD2 (7 bases). This CDR3 is built from 14 residues. Germline assignment: CDR1 SEHNR and CDR2 FQNEAQ (reference sequence). The V end lost 5 bases, the J end lost 5 bases, and 15 bases lay between the germline ends. This CDR3 is CASSQGGGRETQYF. The DNA of the CDR3 is TGTGCCAGCAGCCAGGGCGGGGGCCGGGAGACCCAGTACTTC.

The chain joins TRBV27 to TRBJ2-7; 9 bases align to TRBD2. After removal of 3 bases from V and 1 base from J, the junction contained 10 bases not matched to a gene. CDR1 MNHEY and CDR2 SMNVEV come from the germline V gene (reference sequence). This CDR3 is built from 17 residues. In DNA form, the CDR3 reads TGTGCCAGCAGTTTTTTCGGGATAGCGGGGGAGTCCTACGAGCAGTACTTC. Its translation is CASSFFGIAGESYEQYF.

The genes are TRBV5-1 and TRBJ1-1, with 8 bases lining up with TRBD1. Germline CDR1 SGHRS, CDR2 YFSETQ. This CDR3 is built from 14 residues. V trimming: 4 bases; J trimming: 5 bases; junction bases outside the gene matches: 7. The CDR3 DNA reads as TGCGCCAGCAGCACCGGGACAGGTCGGACTGAAGCTTTCTTT. It yields the protein CASSTGTGRTEAFF.

The gene calls are TRBV12-5 and TRBJ2-1; 14 bases are shared with TRBD2. Germline-derived CDR1 and CDR2 are LGHNT and FRNRAP. The V gene end was trimmed by 3 bases and the J gene end by 7 bases; junction bases not matched to a gene: 5. This CDR3 spans 16 amino acids. The CDR3 is CASGLGTSGSRNEQFF. Written as DNA, the CDR3 is TGTGCTAGTGGTTTAGGGACTAGCGGGAGTCGTAATGAGCAGTTCTTC.

The chain is built from TRBV19 and TRBJ1-2; TRBD1 aligns across 8 bases. This CDR3 spans 13 amino acids. Trimming cost V 0 bases and J 9 bases; bases outside gene matches: 3. The germline V gene encodes CDR1 LNHDA and CDR2 SQIVND (reference sequence). The CDR3 bases are TGTGCCAGTAGTATAGATCAGGGGGCGAGCTACACCTTC. Its protein is CASSIDQGASYTF.

The gene calls are TRBV5-6 and TRBJ2-1; 7 bases are a match to TRBD1. CDR3 length: 14 amino acids. Germline assignment: CDR1 SGHDT and CDR2 YYEEEE. J was trimmed by 2 bases and V by 4 bases; bases with no gene match: 3. The CDR3 region has the DNA TGTGCCAGCAGCGGAGACAGGGCCTACAATGAGCAGTTCTTC. Protein product: CASSGDRAYNEQFF.

The count of this clone is one. The CDR3 coding sequence is TGTGCCAGCAGCTTATCCGGGTTCATGAACACTGAAGCTTTCTTT. Translated: CASSLSGFMNTEAFF. The chain joins TRBV7-6 to TRBJ1-1; no firm D call. Germline V gene sequence: CDR1 SGHVS, CDR2 FNYEAQ. V was clipped by 2 bases and J by 0 bases, with 10 bases between them. This CDR3 region has 15 residues.

The J gene is TRBJ2-7, the V gene TRBV5-1; a weak D match, TRBD1 (8 bases). Trimming pared 5 bases from V and 2 bases from J, leaving 17 bases between. Germline-derived CDR1 and CDR2 are SGHRS and YFSETQ. The CDR3 has 15 amino acids. CDR3 region: CASRLGQGGTYEQYF. CDR3 nucleotide sequence: TGCGCCAGCAGACTCGGACAGGGAGGGACCTACGAGCAGTACTTC.

This chain uses TRBV18 with TRBJ2-1; 9 nucleotides match TRBD2. Germline CDR1 is KGHSH and CDR2 is LQKENI. The CDR3 has 15 amino acids. After removal of 3 bases from V and 8 bases from J, the junction contained 8 bases not matched to a gene. The CDR3 reads CASSPRREGQDEQFF. The CDR3 DNA is TGTGCCAGCTCACCGCGGCGGGAGGGCCAGGATGAGCAGTTCTTC.

The DNA for the CDR3 is TGTGCCATCAGTGAGCGACCGGCGGTATACACCTTC. It translates to CAISERPAVYTF. The chain carries TRBV10-3 and TRBJ1-2; D is ambiguous. CDR3 length equals 12 residues. Germline V gene sequence: CDR1 ENHRY, CDR2 SYGVKD. V shed 2 bases and J shed 11 bases, with 12 bases lying between them.

The V call is TRBV6-4, the J call TRBJ1-1; D perhaps matches TRBD1 (5 bases). V lost 4 bases, J lost 0 bases, and 12 bases lay in between. Per the germline V gene, CDR1 is MRHNA and CDR2 is SNTAGT. The CDR3 has 15 amino acids. The CDR3 is CASSATPGLNTEAFF. The CDR3 DNA reads as TGTGCCAGCAGTGCCACGCCAGGGTTGAACACTGAAGCTTTCTTT.

This clone was observed a few times. V usage is TRBV7-9 and J usage is TRBJ1-2; D not certain. CDR3 length: 12 residues. V dropped 4 bases and J dropped 8 bases, with 11 bases sitting between them. CDR1 is SEHNR and CDR2 is FQNEAQ in the germline V gene (reference sequence). CDR3 bases: TGTGCCAGCAGCTCCCGACAAAACGGCTACACCTTC. Amino acid sequence: CASSSRQNGYTF.

The gene calls are TRBV7-9 and TRBJ1-3; D is unresolved. The germline V gene has CDR1 SEHNR and CDR2 FQNEAQ (reference sequence). The CDR3 extends over 17 amino acids. Between the trimmed V and J ends, which lost 4 bases and 0 bases, there was a span of 16 bases. In nucleotides, the CDR3 is TGTGCCAGCAGCTCCCTACTCATGGCCGGCTCTGGAAACACCATATATTTT. This translates into CASSSLLMAGSGNTIYF.

The V gene is TRBV7-2, the J gene TRBJ1-5; no reliable D call. Germline V gene data show CDR1 as SGHTA and CDR2 as FQGNSA. The V end lost 1 base, the J end lost 7 bases, and 20 bases lay between the germline ends. This CDR3 is built from 17 residues. The CDR3 nucleotides are TGTGCCAGCAGCTTAGTAGGATGGTCGGGGAAGGACCAGCCCCAGCATTTT. Translating gives CASSLVGWSGKDQPQHF.

Here the CDR3 reads CASGLVYPGLADYEQYF. The CDR3 DNA reads as TGTGCTAGTGGTTTGGTTTACCCGGGACTAGCTGATTACGAGCAGTACTTC. The V gene is TRBV12-5, the J gene TRBJ2-7, with TRBD2 identical over 9 bases. The CDR3 spans 17 residues. Germline lookup yields CDR1 LGHNT and CDR2 FRNRAP. With V trimmed by 0 bases and J by 4 bases, 10 bases remained unmatched.

This rearrangement joins TRBV6-5 to TRBJ2-3; D gene unclear. CDR3 length equals 14 residues. Germline assignment: CDR1 MNHEY and CDR2 SVGAGI. V was pared by 8 bases and J by 3 bases, with 15 bases between. The CDR3 spells CASRPYSTTDTQYF. For the CDR3, the DNA is TGTGCCAGCCGACCGTATAGCACTACAGATACGCAGTATTTT.

The chain links TRBV7-8 to TRBJ1-1, with 8 bases matching TRBD1. Germline assignment: CDR1 SGHVS and CDR2 FQNEAQ. The V and J ends lost 5 bases and 0 bases, in that order; junction bases with no gene match: 5. CDR3 length: 15 residues. For the CDR3, the DNA is TGTGCCAGCAGCACAGGGGGGGGCATGAACACTGAAGCTTTCTTT. Protein: CASSTGGGMNTEAFF.

DNA for the CDR3: TGTGCCATCACCTCGGACGGCCAGATTTCCTACACCTTC. Translated, it gives CAITSDGQISYTF. The chain links TRBV10-3 to TRBJ1-2; D unclear. In germline, CDR1 is ENHRY, CDR2 SYGVKD. The CDR3 totals 13 residues. V was clipped by 7 bases and J by 10 bases, with 19 bases between them.

The V gene is TRBV5-1, the J gene TRBJ2-7; 8 nucleotides agree with TRBD1. V was pared by 4 bases and J by 0 bases, with 12 bases of the junction left unmatched. CDR1 is SGHRS and CDR2 is YFSETQ in the germline V gene. The CDR3 extends over 17 amino acids. The CDR3 coding sequence is TGCGCCAGCAGCGGGGTGACACTGACAGGGGTCTCCTACGAGCAGTACTTC. Amino acid sequence: CASSGVTLTGVSYEQYF.

The V and J genes are TRBV5-4 and TRBJ2-5; 9 nucleotides match TRBD2. CDR3 size: 15 residues. V lost 7 bases to trimming and J lost 4 bases; unmatched junction nucleotides: 11. Germline values: CDR1 SGHNT, CDR2 YYREEE (reference sequence). The CDR3 sequence is CASSLLAGSGETQYF. In DNA, the CDR3 is TGTGCCAGCTCCCTTCTAGCGGGAAGCGGAGAGACCCAGTACTTC.

The chain carries TRBV4-1 and TRBJ2-7, with 10 nucleotides matching TRBD2. From germline, CDR1 is MGHRA and CDR2 YSYEKL. The CDR3 consists of 17 residues. V trimming: 1 base; J trimming: 2 bases; junction bases outside the gene matches: 8. The CDR3 region is CASSQGTSGALTYEQYF. The CDR3 nucleotides are TGCGCCAGCAGCCAAGGCACTAGCGGGGCTTTAACCTACGAGCAGTACTTC.

The chain combines TRBV7-2 with TRBJ2-6; D may be TRBD2 (5 bases). There are 18 residues in the CDR3. Germline CDR1 and CDR2: SGHTA and FQGNSA. Between the trimmed V and J ends, which lost 3 bases and 0 bases, there was a span of 15 bases. CDR3 in amino acids: CASSFRGGSSSGANVLTF. As DNA, the CDR3 is TGTGCCAGCAGCTTCCGGGGTGGATCGAGCTCTGGGGCCAACGTCCTGACTTTC.

The chain employs TRBV9 and TRBJ1-4; D not certain. The germline CDR1 and CDR2 sequences are SGDLS and YYNGEE. Trimming took 4 bases from V and 5 from J, leaving 12 bases between them. The length of the CDR3 is 14 residues. DNA for the CDR3: TGTGCCAGCAGCCGGAACCAGCCAAATGAAAAACTGTTTTTT. This sequence encodes CASSRNQPNEKLFF.

This chain joins TRBV5-6 and TRBJ2-5; possibly TRBD1 for D (8 bases). The length of the CDR3 is 15 residues. CDR1 is SGHDT and CDR2 is YYEEEE in the germline V gene. Trimming pared 3 bases from V and 2 bases from J, leaving 14 bases between. The CDR3 protein is CASSSRGTGQETQYF. DNA of the CDR3: TGTGCCAGCAGCTCGCGGGGGACAGGACAAGAGACCCAGTACTTC.

This chain links TRBV23-1 with TRBJ2-4; D is possibly TRBD1 (6 bases). TRBV23-1 is an ORF, and what it does is uncertain. The length of the CDR3 is 13 residues. The ends were cut back, 4 bases at V and 3 bases at J, with 7 bases in the middle. CDR3 region: CASSRDNKNIQYF. Written as DNA, the CDR3 is TGCGCCAGCAGTCGGGACAACAAAAACATTCAGTACTTC.

The chain is built from TRBV18 and TRBJ2-3; TRBD1 is a possible D gene (5 bases). The CDR3 loop spans 13 amino acids. The germline V and J ends were trimmed by 7 bases and 4 bases, with 12 bases remaining between them. Germline lookup yields CDR1 KGHSH and CDR2 LQKENI. In DNA form, the CDR3 reads TGTGCCAGCTTCAACCTCAGGGCAGATACGCAGTATTTT. Its translation: CASFNLRADTQYF.